This T cell receptor (beta chain) is from a study of a mutant IDH1 vaccine in newly diagnosed glioma. Across the whole study: Vaccination began 4-6 weeks post radiotherapy alone, or with temozolomide cycles.

Germline CDR1 SGDLS, CDR2 YYNGEE. Trimming stripped 2 bases from V and 6 bases from J, with 9 bases between. The CDR3 loop spans 12 amino acids. Sample time point: week 35, safety follow-up. Each dose delivered 300 ug of mutant IDH1 20-mer peptide subcutaneously with imiquimod. About this clone: Its antigen is still unknown.

Here immunoSEQ multiplex PCR was the method, and the copy in TCRdb shows in-frame clones only, minus some. The data show 25,000 to 40,000 clones, roughly three quarters seen once. The source was PBMCs, collected from a glioma patient whose treatment included an IDH1 peptide vaccine. The sequence was collected from a woman aged 30 to 39 with glioma. Some clones in this sample may be carry-over from other donors' samples. This chain links TRBV9 with TRBJ2-7; maybe TRBD2 (5 bases). CDR3 loop: CASSVGRGEQYF. The CDR3 region has the DNA TGTGCCAGCAGCGTGGGTCGGGGCGAGCAGTACTTC.